This TCR beta chain was recovered during a study of cytotoxic CD8 clonotypes in ibrutinib-treated CLL. About the research overall: Partial responders 24, complete 2; 12 progressed and around 15 stayed in remission by median about 5.5 years.

Here immunoSEQ multiplex PCR was the method, and the copy in TCRdb shows in-frame clones only, minus some. The sample has over 200,000 clones, 75% to 80% seen once. The CDR3 contains 15 residues. CDR1 and CDR2 from the germline V gene are KGHSH and LQKENI. Trimming removed 0 bases at V and 10 bases at J, with 15 bases between. The sequence was obtained from a human donor with chronic lymphocytic leukemia. The chain has TRBV18 and TRBJ1-4; D is uncertain. The sample here was PBMCs, taken after 12 months of ibrutinib treatment. The CDR3 nucleotides are TGTGCCAGCTCACCACCAGAGGACTTTGGAGGAAAACTGTTTTTT. Its protein is CASSPPEDFGGKLFF.